Below, one TCR beta chain is given with its context. Amplification yielded TCR beta CDR3 regions, with RNA transcripts as the source. The HTBI primer set served for first-round RT-PCR of the TCR CDR3. In TCRdb, the multiplex PCR reads were re-called with MiXCR into one record per CDR3 protein. The repertoire has hundreds of thousands of distinct CDR3 sequences, roughly 46% of them found once; the top ten carry about 7.2%. This entry comes from a study of T cells in Graves' hyperthyroidism and ophthalmopathy. CDR3 size: 18 residues. Between the trimmed V and J ends, which lost 5 bases and 2 bases, there was a span of 21 bases.

This clonotype was obtained from an adult man with Graves' disease, either hyperthyroidism or ophthalmopathy (not recorded which). This rearrangement joins TRBV12-3 or TRBV12-4 to TRBJ2-2; D call uncertain. Sequencing was done on a sample of peripheral blood or thyroid tissue (not recorded which). In nucleotides, the CDR3 is TGTGCCAGCAGTCCCCCGTCCCCCTTGCGGATCAACACCGGGGAGCTGTTTTTT. It specifies CASSPPSPLRINTGELFF.